A selection of T cell receptor beta chains follows, all from one sample in a study of shared clonotypes between healthy human individuals. Generated by immunoSEQ multiplex PCR, the TCRdb table keeps only in-frame clones and is missing some. Here the sample spans about 820,000 clones, almost 95% being singletons. The specimen was naive CD8+ T cells sorted from blood. The origin of the receptors is a man in his thirties or forties in good health. Both conserved end residues are part of each CDR3. The D gene is left open where the match is weak. A clone size is listed for some rows: how often the clone was seen (once, few, many), or a class if it is expanded.

d_gene,abundance,v_gene,j_gene,CDR3nt,CDR3aa
.,.,TRBV10-1,TRBJ2-3,TGCGCCAGCAGTGAGTCTACTAGCTCAGATACGCAGTATTTT,CASSESTSSDTQYF
TRBD1,once,TRBV7-9,TRBJ1-4,TGTGCCAGCAGCTTCGCAGGGGGCGAAGAAAAACTGTTTTTT,CASSFAGGEEKLFF
TRBD2,.,TRBV4-2,TRBJ2-3,TGTGCCAGCAGCCAAGAAACAGGACTAGCGGACACAGATACGCAGTATTTT,CASSQETGLADTDTQYF
.,.,TRBV11-1,TRBJ2-1,TGTGCCAGCAGCTTAGAATTCGGCAGTTACAATGAGCAGTTCTTC,CASSLEFGSYNEQFF
.,.,TRBV7-9,TRBJ2-3,TGTGCCAGCCAGGGAGAAGATACGCAGTATTTT,CASQGEDTQYF
TRBD1,.,TRBV4-3,TRBJ2-1,TGCGCCAGCAGCCAAAGGACAGGGCACAATGAGCAGTTCTTC,CASSQRTGHNEQFF
TRBD2,.,TRBV30,TRBJ2-3,TGTGCCTGGAACGAAGCGGGAGAGACAGATACGCAGTATTTT,CAWNEAGETDTQYF
.,.,TRBV5-8,TRBJ1-1,TGTGCCAGCAGCCGGACGGTGGAAGGCACTGAAGCTTTCTTT,CASSRTVEGTEAFF
TRBD2,.,TRBV4-1,TRBJ2-7,TGCGCCAGCAGCCAAGAGAAACTAGCGACGTACGAGCAGTACTTC,CASSQEKLATYEQYF
.,.,TRBV10-3,TRBJ1-3,TGTGCCATCAGTGATCTGGGACGGAGCTCTGGAAACACCATATATTTT,CAISDLGRSSGNTIYF
.,.,TRBV5-8,TRBJ2-4,TGTGCCAGCAGCTTCGGGGGCGACTGGCTTCAGTACTTC,CASSFGGDWLQYF
TRBD2,.,TRBV4-1,TRBJ2-7,TGCGCCAGCAGCCAAGTTCAGGCGGGGGGCCCCTACGAGCAGTACTTC,CASSQVQAGGPYEQYF
.,.,TRBV7-9,TRBJ2-5,TGTGCCAGCAGCTTGGTACAGGGTCAAGAGACCCAGTACTTC,CASSLVQGQETQYF
TRBD1,few,TRBV7-9,TRBJ1-5,TGTGCCAGCAGCTCCGGACAGGGAACCCAGCCCCAGCATTTT,CASSSGQGTQPQHF
TRBD2,.,TRBV7-6,TRBJ2-1,TGTGCCAGCAGCACCCTAGCGGGAGGAAAGAATGAGCAGTTCTTC,CASSTLAGGKNEQFF
.,.,TRBV7-6,TRBJ1-1,TGTGCCAGCAGCTCAGGACGGGGGAACACTGAAGCTTTCTTT,CASSSGRGNTEAFF
.,few,TRBV16,TRBJ1-2,TGTGCCAGCAGCCTATCTGGGAGGGACGGACATGGCTACACCTTC,CASSLSGRDGHGYTF
TRBD2,.,TRBV11-2,TRBJ2-1,TGTGCCAGCATAGGACTAGCGGGTTACAATGAGCAGTTCTTC,CASIGLAGYNEQFF
TRBD2,.,TRBV5-1,TRBJ2-3,TGCGCCAGCAGCAACGGAGGGACTAGCGGGAGTAGGGATACGCAGTATTTT,CASSNGGTSGSRDTQYF
.,.,TRBV7-2,TRBJ1-2,TGTGCCAGCAGCTTAGCAGTTAAGGGGTTCCACTATGGCTACACCTTC,CASSLAVKGFHYGYTF
.,few,TRBV7-9,TRBJ2-2,TGTGCCAGCTTACTGGCAGGATCCACCGGGGAGCTGTTTTTT,CASLLAGSTGELFF
.,.,TRBV27,TRBJ2-1,TGTGCCAGCAGTTCCGCGGGGGCCAGGGAGCAGTTCTTC,CASSSAGAREQFF
TRBD1,.,TRBV27,TRBJ2-5,TGTGCCAGCAAACCGGGACAGGGGGCGGGGGAGACCCAGTACTTC,CASKPGQGAGETQYF
.,.,TRBV2,TRBJ1-4,TGTGCCACGCTTCCGGAGCAAAATGAAAAACTGTTTTTT,CATLPEQNEKLFF
.,.,TRBV7-8,TRBJ2-5,TGTGCCAGCAGCTCCCTTGTGGGGACAGAGACCCAGTACTTC,CASSSLVGTETQYF